A single sample gave rise to the 20 T cell receptor beta chains below, sequenced in a study of cytomegalovirus exposure and HLA in healthy donors. The protocol was immunoSEQ multiplex PCR, while the TCRdb copy is restricted to in-frame clones and leaves out a portion. The table lists 110,000 or so clones, roughly 88% of them singletons, with about 3% in the top ten. Input material: PBMCs. Every receptor here comes from a woman under 30 in good health and CMV-seronegative.

This clone was counted at least ten times. The rearrangement uses TRBV2 and TRBJ1-5; 7 bases map to TRBD1. The CDR3 loop spans 14 amino acids. J lost 1 base, V lost 10 bases, and 7 bases had no gene match. Germline CDR1 is SNHLY and CDR2 is FYNNEI. As DNA, the CDR3 is TGTGCCACCCGACAGGGCCTAAGCAATCAGCCCCAGCATTTT. Amino acid sequence: CATRQGLSNQPQHF.

This chain joins TRBV6-5 and TRBJ2-1, with 9 bases fitting TRBD2. Trimming removed 6 bases from V and 8 bases from J; junction bases left unmatched: 8. Germline CDR1 is MNHEY and CDR2 is SVGAGI. The length of the CDR3 is 14 residues. CDR3 sequence reads: CASRDPGLADEQFF. In DNA form, the CDR3 reads TGTGCCAGCAGGGATCCGGGACTAGCCGATGAGCAGTTCTTC.

The chain has TRBV5-6 and TRBJ1-1, with unresolved D. The germline CDR1 and CDR2 sequences are SGHDT and YYEEEE. The length of the CDR3 is 15 residues. V was clipped by 5 bases and J by 1 base, with 15 bases between them. As DNA, the CDR3 is TGTGCCAGCAGACCCTGGGCAGGTCGGAACACTGAAGCTTTCTTT. Protein product: CASRPWAGRNTEAFF.

The V gene is TRBV27, the J gene TRBJ1-1, with D possibly TRBD1 on 5 matching bases. CDR1 and CDR2 from the germline V gene are MNHEY and SMNVEV (reference sequence). Trimming removed 4 bases at V and 4 bases at J, with 13 bases between. The length of the CDR3 is 14 residues. The CDR3 bases are TGTGCCAGCAGTTACAGGTTCGGGTCCACTGAAGCTTTCTTT. Translating gives CASSYRFGSTEAFF.

V is TRBV2 and J is TRBJ2-5; 7 bases map to TRBD1. V was clipped by 4 bases and J by 1 base; unmatched bases: 6. CDR3 length: 15 residues. Germline lookup yields CDR1 SNHLY and CDR2 FYNNEI. In nucleotides, the CDR3 is TGTGCCAGCAGTGGTTCGGACAGGATCCAAGAGACCCAGTACTTC. Its protein product is CASSGSDRIQETQYF.

This clone was observed a single time. The gene calls are TRBV4-1 and TRBJ2-1, with no clear D. Germline V CDR1 and CDR2: MGHRA, YSYEKL. The CDR3 extends over 12 amino acids. V was trimmed by 0 bases and J by 13 bases, leaving 10 bases between them. Here the CDR3 reads CASSQDDLVQFF. DNA of the CDR3: TGCGCCAGCAGCCAAGATGATCTAGTTCAGTTCTTC.

This chain joins TRBV4-1 and TRBJ1-4; 7 nucleotides agree with TRBD1. Trimming removed 5 bases from V and 8 bases from J; junction bases left unmatched: 11. The V gene's germline CDR1 is MGHRA and CDR2 YSYEKL. The CDR3 contains 15 residues. In DNA, the CDR3 is TGCGCCAGCAGCTTAATACAGGGGATCGGGGAAAAACTGTTTTTT. Protein: CASSLIQGIGEKLFF.

The sample holds a few counts of this clone. V is TRBV29-1 and J is TRBJ1-1; maybe TRBD1 (5 bases). The germline gives CDR1 SQVTM, CDR2 ANQGSEA. This CDR3 is built from 14 residues. Deletions cut 0 bases from V and 5 bases from J, with 13 bases between. Written as DNA, the CDR3 is TGCAGCGTTGAAGATGAGGCAGGGAGGACTGAAGCTTTCTTT. Residues: CSVEDEAGRTEAFF.

The chain couples TRBV6-5 to TRBJ1-6, with D possibly matching TRBD1 (5 bases). This CDR3 is built from 15 residues. Trimming shortened V by 0 bases and J by 11 bases, and 14 bases separated the two germline ends. Germline V gene sequence: CDR1 MNHEY, CDR2 SVGAGI. CDR3 loop: CASSYSVLGQTPLHF. DNA of the CDR3: TGTGCCAGCAGTTACTCTGTTCTGGGGCAAACACCCCTCCACTTT.

This rearrangement joins TRBV10-3 to TRBJ1-1, with a tentative D call TRBD1 (5 bases). The CDR3 extends over 15 amino acids. Germline CDR1 ENHRY, CDR2 SYGVKD. Between the trimmed V and J ends, which lost 0 bases and 1 base, there was a span of 9 bases. As DNA, the CDR3 is TGTGCCATCAGTGAGTCGCTCGGGGGGAACACTGAAGCTTTCTTT. It encodes CAISESLGGNTEAFF.

The table lists this clone with a few counts. The CDR3: CASTSSIGTGAEAFF. In nucleotides, the CDR3 is TGTGCCAGCACCTCTAGTATCGGGACAGGAGCTGAAGCTTTCTTT. This chain connects TRBV6-1 to TRBJ1-1; TRBD1 matches 8 bases. Germline V CDR1 and CDR2: MNHNS, SASEGT. The CDR3 extends over 15 amino acids. V shed 7 bases, J shed 6 bases, and the junction held 13 bases outside the gene matches.

V usage is TRBV7-2 and J usage is TRBJ1-5; 8 bases match TRBD1. The CDR3 totals 15 residues. Looked up from germline, CDR1 is SGHTA and CDR2 is FQGNSA. J lost 6 bases, V lost 1 base, and 5 bases had no gene match. The CDR3 spells CASSLEAGGLQPQHF. In DNA, the CDR3 is TGTGCCAGCAGCTTAGAGGCAGGGGGCCTTCAGCCCCAGCATTTT.

The J gene is TRBJ2-1, the V gene TRBV11-2; 9 bases are a match to TRBD1. CDR1 and CDR2 from the germline V gene are SGHAT and FQNNGV. The CDR3 length is 15 residues. Losses at the gene ends were 5 bases for V and 8 bases for J; bases not matched to a gene: 10. CDR3 nucleotide sequence: TGTGCCAGCAGCCCCTCGCTGGGACAGGGCCATGAGCAGTTCTTC. Amino acids: CASSPSLGQGHEQFF.

The gene calls are TRBV30 and TRBJ2-7; 7 bases fit TRBD1. V gave up 0 bases and J gave up 3 bases; unmatched junction bases: 5. CDR3 length equals 14 residues. From germline, CDR1 is GTSNPN and CDR2 SVGIG (reference sequence). The CDR3 nucleotides are TGTGCCTGGAGTGTATGGGACAGTAACTACGAGCAGTACTTC. This translates into CAWSVWDSNYEQYF.

This clone came up a few times. This chain uses TRBV2 with TRBJ2-7; no definite D call. Trimming pared 7 bases from V and 7 bases from J, leaving 11 bases between. CDR3 length equals 11 residues. Germline values: CDR1 SNHLY, CDR2 FYNNEI. CDR3 region: CASTRNREQYF. The DNA for the CDR3 is TGTGCCAGCACTAGGAACCGGGAGCAGTACTTC.

This clone was recorded a few times. The CDR3 is CASSRFPSGEMSSPLHF. Written as DNA, the CDR3 is TGCGCCAGCAGCCGATTCCCCTCAGGGGAGATGAGTTCACCCCTCCACTTT. The gene calls are TRBV4-1 and TRBJ1-6, with D possibly TRBD1 on 6 matching bases. Trimming left V 4 bases short and J 9 bases short, with 22 bases between. The CDR3 spans 17 residues. The germline CDR1 and CDR2 sequences are MGHRA and YSYEKL.

The chain links TRBV25-1 to TRBJ2-7; 10 nucleotides line up with TRBD1. This CDR3 is 14 amino acids long. Germline trimming cut 3 bases from V and 2 bases from J; bases unmatched to any gene: 1. The germline V gene encodes CDR1 MGHDK and CDR2 SYGVNS. The CDR3 protein is CASSEGQGPYEQYF. CDR3 in DNA: TGTGCCAGCAGTGAGGGACAGGGGCCCTACGAGCAGTACTTC.

CDR3 coding DNA: TGCGCCAGCAGCCAAGATGAATGGCAGAACTATGGCTACACCTTC. Protein product: CASSQDEWQNYGYTF. The chain joins TRBV4-1 to TRBJ1-2; no clear D gene. The germline V gene has CDR1 MGHRA and CDR2 YSYEKL. The CDR3 consists of 15 residues. Trimming removed 0 bases at V and 2 bases at J, with 10 bases between.

The CDR3 sequence is CASSLGTGSYEQYF. Here the CDR3 DNA reads TGTGCCAGCAGCTTAGGTACAGGAAGCTACGAGCAGTACTTC. The chain joins TRBV7-2 to TRBJ2-7; tentatively, D is TRBD1 (5 bases). V was trimmed by 1 base and J by 3 bases, leaving 10 bases between them. This CDR3 has 14 amino acids. Germline CDR1 is SGHTA and CDR2 is FQGNSA.

This chain uses TRBV5-6 with TRBJ2-1, with 10 bases that match TRBD2. The CDR3 totals 15 residues. V lost 3 bases and J lost 7; bases outside the gene matches: 7. Germline-derived CDR1 and CDR2 are SGHDT and YYEEEE. This chain's CDR3 is CASSSIAGGVNEQFF. The CDR3 DNA reads TGTGCCAGCAGCTCTATAGCGGGGGGCGTAAATGAGCAGTTCTTC.